This record covers a single TCR beta chain. Its antigen is not known. The data were produced by immunoSEQ multiplex PCR, yet TCRdb's version contains in-frame clones alone and is incomplete. Of about 130,000 clones in the sample, around 93% were seen once. This entry belongs to a study of OX40 agonist ivuxolimab in advanced cancers. In the study overall: With ivuxolimab, an agonistic anti-OX40 (CD134) antibody, patients were treated. Findings of the study overall: There were, on average, more expanded clones in CD8+ T cells than in CD4+. At doses 0.1 to 3.0 mg/kg, CD4+ and CD8+ clones expanded.

This CDR3 is 14 amino acids long. After removal of 4 bases from V and 5 bases from J, the junction contained 5 bases not matched to a gene. The germline V gene has CDR1 SGDLS and CDR2 YYNGEE. Here the sequenced sample was CD4+ or CD8+ T cells sorted from blood, taken in a trial of the OX40 agonist ivuxolimab. The chain combines TRBV9 with TRBJ2-1; 8 bases are a match to TRBD1. The receptor was derived from an adult with an advanced solid tumor such as melanoma, head and neck, liver or kidney cancer. This chain's CDR3 is CASSRTGKDNEQFF. The CDR3 DNA reads as TGTGCCAGCAGCCGGACAGGGAAGGACAATGAGCAGTTCTTC.